This is a list of T cell receptor beta chains from one sample in a study of response to subunit inactivated influenza vaccine. TCRdb re-called the RT-PCR reads with MiXCR, one entry per CDR3 protein. The repertoire holds more than 400,000 distinct CDR3 sequences, with roughly 9.7% as singletons. The sequences come from PBMCs from blood, collected roughly 46 days after vaccination. Receptor source: a man in his fifties who received an inactivated influenza vaccine. Each CDR3 is given with its conserved first and last residue. D genes are given only for firm matches. Rows give clone size only sometimes, using once, few, many, or a class for an expanded clone.

TRBJ2-5 | 15 | - | few | TRBV29-1 | CSVEVGGQPFETQYF | TGCAGCGTTGAAGTCGGGGGACAGCCCTTCGAGACCCAGTACTTC
TRBJ2-5 | 13 | - | - | TRBV13 | CASTGPRRETQYF | TGTGCCAGCACCGGCCCTAGACGTGAGACCCAGTACTTC
TRBJ2-5 | 17 | TRBD1 | few | TRBV29-1 | CSVEDLAGQGSPETQYF | TGCAGCGTTGAAGATCTTGCGGGACAGGGCTCTCCAGAGACCCAGTACTTC
TRBJ2-3 | 15 | - | few | TRBV28 | CASRHEGSTTDTQYF | TGTGCCAGCAGGCATGAGGGGTCGACCACAGATACGCAGTATTTT
TRBJ2-5 | 14 | - | few | TRBV3-1 | CASSQDDPTKTQYF | TGTGCCAGCAGCCAAGATGATCCGACGAAGACCCAGTACTTC
TRBJ2-5 | 11 | - | many | TRBV29-1 | CSVAQQETQYF | TGCAGCGTAGCCCAGCAAGAGACCCAGTACTTC
TRBJ2-5 | 14 | - | - | TRBV19 | CASSTLAGEETQYF | TGTGCCAGTAGTACCCTGGCGGGCGAAGAGACCCAGTACTTC
TRBJ2-2 | 13 | - | medium-sized | TRBV7-2 | CASSLGTGVELFF | TGTGCCAGCAGCTTAGGGACGGGAGTAGAGCTGTTTTTT
TRBJ2-2 | 16 | - | few | TRBV5-1 | CASSWGDRTNTGELFF | TGCGCCAGCAGCTGGGGGGACCGTACGAACACCGGGGAGCTGTTTTTT
TRBJ2-5 | 16 | TRBD1 | many | TRBV15 | CATSRDRGQGRETQYF | TGTGCCACCAGCAGAGATCGCGGACAGGGCCGAGAGACCCAGTACTTC
TRBJ1-4 | 13 | - | few | TRBV18 | CASSPGIREKLFF | TGTGCCAGCTCACCGGGGATTCGAGAAAAACTGTTTTTT
TRBJ1-5 | 16 | - | - | TRBV20-1 | CSARGPSWAMDQPQHF | TGCAGTGCTAGGGGGCCGAGCTGGGCGATGGATCAGCCCCAGCATTTT
TRBJ2-7 | 15 | - | - | TRBV4-2 | CASTSELGPFYGQYF | TGTGCCAGCACCTCCGAATTGGGACCCTTCTACGGGCAGTACTTC
TRBJ2-1 | 16 | TRBD2 | few | TRBV7-9 | CASSAATSGGDNEQFF | TGTGCCAGCAGCGCCGCGACTAGCGGGGGGGACAATGAGCAGTTCTTC
TRBJ2-2 | 17 | - | few | TRBV9 | CASSVLVGEGNTGELFF | TGTGCCAGCAGCGTTCTTGTAGGAGAGGGGAACACCGGGGAGCTGTTTTTT
TRBJ2-3 | 13 | - | few | TRBV7-9 | CASSLAWGDTQYF | TGTGCCAGCAGCTTAGCATGGGGAGATACGCAGTATTTT
TRBJ2-1 | 16 | - | - | TRBV7-9 | CASSFGGGRVISEQFF | TGTGCCAGCAGCTTCGGTGGGGGGCGGGTAATTAGTGAGCAGTTCTTC
TRBJ2-1 | 19 | TRBD2 | - | TRBV14 | CASSQEGYLVGGRPNEQFF | TGTGCCAGCAGCCAGGAGGGGTATTTGGTTGGCGGGAGACCCAATGAGCAGTTCTTC
TRBJ2-7 | 14 | - | - | TRBV5-1 | CASSQGGIPYEQYF | TGCGCCAGCAGCCAAGGGGGAATTCCCTACGAGCAGTACTTC
TRBJ1-2 | 16 | - | - | TRBV10-1 | CASSGLHRESGYGYTF | TGCGCCAGCAGTGGGCTGCACAGGGAGTCCGGCTATGGCTACACCTTC
TRBJ2-3 | 16 | - | - | TRBV11-2 | CASSPQTGRPTDTQYF | TGTGCCAGCAGCCCCCAGACAGGGAGGCCCACAGATACGCAGTATTTT
TRBJ2-1 | 16 | TRBD1 | few | TRBV24-1 | CATSGGRDRGFNEQFF | TGTGCCACCAGTGGGGGCCGGGACAGGGGTTTTAATGAGCAGTTCTTC
TRBJ1-4 | 14 | - | few | TRBV4-1 | CASSFLEIDEKLFF | -
TRBJ2-1 | 13 | - | few | TRBV6-5 | CASSYQQWGEQFF | TGTGCCAGCAGTTACCAACAATGGGGTGAGCAGTTCTTC
TRBJ2-3 | 15 | - | - | TRBV14 | CASSQELRRGGTQYF | TGTGCCAGCAGCCAAGAGCTTCGTAGGGGGGGTACGCAGTATTTT
TRBJ2-1 | 12 | - | - | TRBV6-6 | CASSYRGNEQFF | TGTGCCAGCAGTTATCGGGGGAATGAGCAGTTCTTC
TRBJ1-6 | 16 | TRBD1 | few | TRBV7-9 | CASSLAGVTGGSPPHF | TGTGCCAGCAGCTTAGCTGGTGTGACAGGGGGTTCACCCCCCCACTTT
TRBJ2-3 | 11 | - | - | TRBV20-1 | CSAHNTDTQYF | TGCAGTGCTCACAACACAGATACGCAGTATTTT
TRBJ2-2 | 15 | - | - | TRBV12-3/TRBV12-4 | CASSLGGDNTGELFF | TGTGCCAGCAGTTTAGGGGGCGACAACACCGGGGAGCTGTTTTTT
TRBJ1-2 | 13 | - | few | TRBV9 | CASSVDGGGGYTF | TGTGCCAGCAGCGTAGACGGGGGCGGTGGCTACACCTTC
TRBJ2-4 | 13 | - | - | TRBV7-2 | CASSLNRANIQYF | TGTGCCAGCAGCTTAAATCGGGCGAACATTCAGTACTTC
TRBJ1-5 | 18 | TRBD1 | - | TRBV29-1 | CSVEDLPWTSRGDQPQHF | TGCAGCGTTGAAGATCTCCCCTGGACATCCAGGGGGGATCAGCCCCAGCATTTT
TRBJ2-1 | 20 | TRBD2 | few | TRBV4-1 | CASSPSGASGGRSSYNEQFF | TGCGCCAGCAGCCCATCCGGGGCTAGCGGGGGGCGGAGCTCCTACAATGAGCAGTTCTTC
TRBJ2-7 | 14 | TRBD2 | many | TRBV10-3 | CAIRASGAGYEQYF | TGTGCCATCAGAGCTAGCGGGGCCGGCTACGAGCAGTACTTC
TRBJ1-2 | 12 | - | many | TRBV12-3/TRBV12-4 | CASSGVGRGYTF | TGTGCCAGCAGTGGGGTTGGGCGTGGCTACACCTTC
TRBJ2-1 | 17 | - | - | TRBV4-1 | CASSQDMRAQLGHEQFF | TGCGCCAGCAGCCAAGATATGAGGGCCCAACTGGGGCATGAGCAGTTCTTC
TRBJ2-7 | 15 | TRBD2 | few | TRBV20-1 | CSARGAGSGTYEQYF | TGCAGTGCTAGGGGGGCGGGTAGCGGGACCTACGAGCAGTACTTC
TRBJ2-6 | 17 | - | many | TRBV7-2 | CASSIIVGTAGANVLTF | TGTGCCAGCAGCATTATCGTTGGCACGGCTGGGGCCAACGTCCTGACTTTC
TRBJ2-7 | 15 | - | - | TRBV7-2 | CASSLDLVGGYEQYF | TGTGCCAGCAGCTTAGACCTAGTCGGTGGGTACGAGCAGTACTTC
TRBJ2-1 | 19 | TRBD2 | few | TRBV11-2 | CASSLRGLAGANRGPEQFF | TGTGCCAGCAGCTTACGGGGACTAGCGGGAGCCAACCGGGGTCCTGAGCAGTTCTTC
TRBJ2-7 | 15 | - | - | TRBV4-3 | CASSLRTALPYEQYF | TGCGCCAGCAGCCTTAGGACAGCCCTACCCTACGAGCAGTACTTC
TRBJ2-7 | 14 | - | few | TRBV5-5 | CASSVGGNSYEQYF | TGTGCCAGCAGCGTAGGGGGAAATTCCTACGAGCAGTACTTC
TRBJ2-3 | 14 | TRBD1 | few | TRBV14 | CASSRRQGTDTQYF | TGTGCCAGCAGCCGCCGACAGGGTACAGATACGCAGTATTTT
TRBJ2-1 | 14 | TRBD1 | few | TRBV7-2 | CASSIGQGRNEQFF | TGTGCCAGCAGCATTGGACAGGGACGCAATGAGCAGTTCTTC
TRBJ2-2 | 17 | - | few | TRBV5-1 | CASSPTVGQGNTGELFF | TGCGCCAGCAGCCCAACGGTCGGGCAGGGGAACACCGGGGAGCTGTTTTTT
TRBJ1-5 | 15 | TRBD1 | - | TRBV28 | CASRSTGTSNQPQHF | TGTGCCAGCAGGTCGACAGGGACTAGCAATCAGCCCCAGCATTTT
TRBJ2-4 | 18 | - | - | TRBV7-8 | CASSLAMLSGLAKNIQYF | TGTGCCAGCAGCTTAGCGATGTTGTCGGGACTAGCCAAAAACATTCAGTACTTC
TRBJ1-2 | 16 | - | few | TRBV5-1 | CASSLEGGPTNYGYTF | TGCGCCAGCAGCTTGGAAGGGGGTCCAACTAACTATGGCTACACCTTC
TRBJ2-7 | 14 | - | many | TRBV7-2 | CASTSGSTVGEQYF | TGTGCCAGCACCTCGGGTAGCACGGTAGGCGAGCAGTACTTC
TRBJ1-1 | 15 | - | many | TRBV4-3 | CASSHRAFPGDEAFF | TGCGCCAGCAGCCACCGCGCTTTCCCTGGGGATGAAGCTTTCTTT